The clone carrying this TCR beta chain was picked up many times. Its antigen remains unknown. Library preparation tagged each individual cDNA molecule with a unique molecular identifier. TCRdb itself ran the 5' RACE reads through MiXCR, one entry per CDR3 protein. The sample consists of about 81,000 distinct CDR3 sequences, about 8.4% of them appearing once. V gave up 5 bases and J gave up 6 bases, with 20 bases separating them. The CDR3 length is 16 residues. The germline V gene encodes CDR1 SEHNR and CDR2 FQNEAQ (reference sequence). From whole blood left unfractionated, total RNA was extracted. This record belongs to a study of human T cells and chemical hapten exposure. In the study overall: TCR yield per sample varied, mainly due to pooled library volumes. Whole-study findings and limits: DPC sensitization did not alter TCRs above 1 in 1000 frequency.

The receptor was isolated from a male donor in good health. The chain couples TRBV7-9 to TRBJ2-1; D possibly uses TRBD1 or TRBD2 (5 bases each). CDR3 sequence (DNA): TGTGCCAGCAGCCAACCGGGACGTAGGGCATCCAATGAGCAGTTCTTC. It translates to CASSQPGRRASNEQFF.